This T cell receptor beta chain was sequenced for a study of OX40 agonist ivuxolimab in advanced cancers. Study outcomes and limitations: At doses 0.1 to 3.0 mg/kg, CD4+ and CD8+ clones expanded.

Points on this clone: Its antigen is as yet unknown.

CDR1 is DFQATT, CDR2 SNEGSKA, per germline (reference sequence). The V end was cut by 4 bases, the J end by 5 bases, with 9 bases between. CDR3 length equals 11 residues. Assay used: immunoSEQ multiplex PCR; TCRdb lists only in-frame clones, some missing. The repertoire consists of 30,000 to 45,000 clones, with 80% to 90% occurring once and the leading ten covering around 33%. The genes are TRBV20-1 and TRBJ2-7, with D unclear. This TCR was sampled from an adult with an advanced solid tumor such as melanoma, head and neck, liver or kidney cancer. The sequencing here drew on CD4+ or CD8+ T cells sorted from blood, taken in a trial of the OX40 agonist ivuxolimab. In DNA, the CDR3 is TGCAGTGCTAACCCCCAGGACGAGCAGTACTTC. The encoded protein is CSANPQDEQYF.